The entry that follows covers one TCR beta chain sequence. Its specificity is not known. Documented time point: cycle 4 day 1 (C4D1), after more than five weeks of nivolumab. Brentuximab vedotin exposure varied, and every patient relapsed after autologous stem cell transplantation. Under best response, outcomes were complete response, partial response or progressive disease. Deletions cut 1 base from V and 4 bases from J, with 12 bases between. In germline, CDR1 is SGHKS, CDR2 YYEKEE (reference sequence). The CDR3 covers 15 residues. Only in-frame clones appear in the TCRdb table, and some are missing; sequencing was by immunoSEQ multiplex PCR. The sample has more than 20,000 clones, around 84% seen once. The data are from a study of PD-1 blockade in classical Hodgkin lymphoma. Overall study findings and caveats: Only CD4+ TCR diversity, not CD8+, had risen significantly by C4D1.

The source is a human donor with classical Hodgkin lymphoma. This chain joins TRBV5-5 and TRBJ2-1; D is perhaps TRBD1 (6 bases). Here the sequenced sample was peripheral blood mononuclear cells (PBMCs), taken before the fourth cycle of nivolumab. The CDR3 here is CASSLWQGLYNEQFF. Here the CDR3 DNA reads TGTGCCAGCAGCTTGTGGCAGGGGTTATACAATGAGCAGTTCTTC.